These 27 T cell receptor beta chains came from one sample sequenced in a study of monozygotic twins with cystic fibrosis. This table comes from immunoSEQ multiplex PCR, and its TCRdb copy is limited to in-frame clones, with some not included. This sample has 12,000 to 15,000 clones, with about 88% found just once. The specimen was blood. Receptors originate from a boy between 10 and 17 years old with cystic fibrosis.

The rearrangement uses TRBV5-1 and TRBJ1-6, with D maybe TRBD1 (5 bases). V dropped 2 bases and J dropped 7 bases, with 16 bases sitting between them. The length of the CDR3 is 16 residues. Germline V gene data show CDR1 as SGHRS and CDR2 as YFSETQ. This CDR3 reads CASSLGAQGRNSPLHF. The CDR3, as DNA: TGCGCCAGCAGCTTAGGGGCCCAGGGACGGAATTCACCCCTCCACTTT.

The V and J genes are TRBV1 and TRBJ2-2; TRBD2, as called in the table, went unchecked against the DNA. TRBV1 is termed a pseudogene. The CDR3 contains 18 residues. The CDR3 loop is CTRTKEQPSAFDTGELFF. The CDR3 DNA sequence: TGCACCAGAACCAAAGAACAGCCTAGCGCCTTTGACACCGGGGAGCTGTTTTTT.

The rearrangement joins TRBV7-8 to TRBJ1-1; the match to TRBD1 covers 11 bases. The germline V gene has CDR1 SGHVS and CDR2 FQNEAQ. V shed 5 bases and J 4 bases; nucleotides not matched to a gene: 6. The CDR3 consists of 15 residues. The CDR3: CASSAPGTGGTEAFF. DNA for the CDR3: TGTGCCAGCAGCGCGCCCGGGACAGGGGGCACTGAAGCTTTCTTT.

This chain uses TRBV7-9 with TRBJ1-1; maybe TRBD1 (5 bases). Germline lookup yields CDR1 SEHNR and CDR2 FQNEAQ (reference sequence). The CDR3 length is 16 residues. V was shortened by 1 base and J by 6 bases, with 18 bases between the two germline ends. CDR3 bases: TGTGCCAGCAGCTTAGTCGGAGGCGGGGGAGTCCCTGAAGCTTTCTTT. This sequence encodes CASSLVGGGGVPEAFF.

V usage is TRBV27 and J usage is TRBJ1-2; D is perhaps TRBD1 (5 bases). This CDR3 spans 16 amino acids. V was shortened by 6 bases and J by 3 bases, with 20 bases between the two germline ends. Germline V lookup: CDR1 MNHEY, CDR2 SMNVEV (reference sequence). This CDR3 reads CASSSTPGLGHYGYTF. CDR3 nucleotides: TGTGCCAGCAGCTCAACACCGGGACTCGGGCACTATGGCTACACCTTC.

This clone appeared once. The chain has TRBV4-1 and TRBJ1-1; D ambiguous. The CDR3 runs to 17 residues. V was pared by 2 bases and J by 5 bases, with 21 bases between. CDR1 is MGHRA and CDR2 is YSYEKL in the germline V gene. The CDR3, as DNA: TGCGCCAGCAGCCAAAATAGTCACCCCCCCTTGAGGACTGAAGCTTTCTTT. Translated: CASSQNSHPPLRTEAFF.

CDR3 in DNA: TGTGCCTGGAGTGTATCCCTTAATAGCAATCAGCCCCAGCATTTT. Protein sequence: CAWSVSLNSNQPQHF. The chain employs TRBV30 and TRBJ1-5, with D uncertain. V was shortened by 0 bases and J by 0 bases, with 9 bases between the two germline ends. The CDR3 totals 15 residues. Germline CDR1 reads GTSNPN; CDR2 reads SVGIG (reference sequence).

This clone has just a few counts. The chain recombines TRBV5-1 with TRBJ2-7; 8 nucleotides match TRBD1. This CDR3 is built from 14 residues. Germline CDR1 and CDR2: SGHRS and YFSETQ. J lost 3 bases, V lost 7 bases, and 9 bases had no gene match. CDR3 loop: CASAPRTGRYEQYF. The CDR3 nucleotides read TGCGCCAGCGCCCCCCGGACAGGGCGCTACGAGCAGTACTTC.

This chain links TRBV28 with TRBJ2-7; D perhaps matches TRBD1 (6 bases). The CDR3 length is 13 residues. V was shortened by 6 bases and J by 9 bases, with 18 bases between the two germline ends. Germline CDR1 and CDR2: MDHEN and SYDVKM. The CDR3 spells CASRGSAVGAQYF. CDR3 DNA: TGTGCCAGCAGAGGGAGCGCCGTGGGGGCGCAGTACTTC.

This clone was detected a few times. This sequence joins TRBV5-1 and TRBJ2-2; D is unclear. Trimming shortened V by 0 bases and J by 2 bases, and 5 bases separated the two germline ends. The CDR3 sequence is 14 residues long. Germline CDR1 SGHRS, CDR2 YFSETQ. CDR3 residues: CASSLGLNTGELFF. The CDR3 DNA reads TGCGCCAGCAGCTTGGGACTCAACACCGGGGAGCTGTTTTTT.

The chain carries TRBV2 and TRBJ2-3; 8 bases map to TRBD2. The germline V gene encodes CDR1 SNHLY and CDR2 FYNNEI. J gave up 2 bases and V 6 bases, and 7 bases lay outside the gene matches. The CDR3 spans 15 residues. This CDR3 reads CASSPPSGFTDTQYF. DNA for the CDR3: TGTGCCAGCAGCCCTCCTAGCGGGTTCACAGATACGCAGTATTTT.

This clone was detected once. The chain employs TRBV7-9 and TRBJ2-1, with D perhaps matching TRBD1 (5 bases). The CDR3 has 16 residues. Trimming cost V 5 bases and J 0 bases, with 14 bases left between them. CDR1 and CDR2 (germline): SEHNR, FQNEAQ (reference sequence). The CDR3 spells CASSPQSRGSYNEQFF. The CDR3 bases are TGTGCCAGCAGCCCCCAGTCAAGGGGCTCCTACAATGAGCAGTTCTTC.

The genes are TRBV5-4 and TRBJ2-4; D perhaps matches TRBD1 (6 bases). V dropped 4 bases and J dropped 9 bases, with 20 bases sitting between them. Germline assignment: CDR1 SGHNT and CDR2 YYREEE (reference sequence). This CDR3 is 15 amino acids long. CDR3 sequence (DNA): TGTGCCAGCAGCGGGCCGGGGTTACGAGGGGGCATTCAGTACTTC. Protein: CASSGPGLRGGIQYF.

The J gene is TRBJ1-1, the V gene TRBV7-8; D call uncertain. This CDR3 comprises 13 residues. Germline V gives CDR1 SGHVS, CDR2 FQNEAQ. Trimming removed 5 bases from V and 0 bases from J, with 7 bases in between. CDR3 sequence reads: CASSPRLNTEAFF. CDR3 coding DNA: TGTGCCAGCAGCCCGAGATTGAACACTGAAGCTTTCTTT.

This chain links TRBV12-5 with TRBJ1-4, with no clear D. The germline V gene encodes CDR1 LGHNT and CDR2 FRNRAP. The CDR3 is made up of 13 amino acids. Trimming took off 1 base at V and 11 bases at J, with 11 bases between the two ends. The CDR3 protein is CASGLDTTGKLFF. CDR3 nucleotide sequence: TGTGCTAGTGGTTTGGACACGACGGGGAAACTGTTTTTT.

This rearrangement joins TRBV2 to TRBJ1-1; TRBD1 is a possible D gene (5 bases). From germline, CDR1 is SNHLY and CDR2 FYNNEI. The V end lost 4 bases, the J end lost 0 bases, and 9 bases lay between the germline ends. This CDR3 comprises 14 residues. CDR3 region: CASSGQSMNTEAFF. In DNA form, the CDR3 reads TGTGCCAGCAGTGGACAGAGCATGAACACTGAAGCTTTCTTT.

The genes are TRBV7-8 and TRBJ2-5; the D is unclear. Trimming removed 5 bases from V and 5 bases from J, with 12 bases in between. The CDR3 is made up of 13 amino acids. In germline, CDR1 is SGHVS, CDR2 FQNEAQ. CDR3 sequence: CASSPPIVETQYF. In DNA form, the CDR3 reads TGTGCCAGCAGCCCTCCTATAGTGGAGACCCAGTACTTC. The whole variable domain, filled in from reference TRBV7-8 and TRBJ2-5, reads GAGVSQSPRYKVAKRGQDVALRCDPISGHVSLFWYQQALGQGPEFLTYFQNEAQLDKSGLPSDRFFAERPEGSVSTLKIQRTQQEDSAVYLCASSPPIVETQYFGPGTRLLVL.

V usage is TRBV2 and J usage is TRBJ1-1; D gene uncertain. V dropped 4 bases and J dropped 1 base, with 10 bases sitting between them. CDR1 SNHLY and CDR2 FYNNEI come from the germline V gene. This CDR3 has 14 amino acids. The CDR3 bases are TGTGCCAGCAGTGCGTTGACAACGAACACTGAAGCTTTCTTT. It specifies CASSALTTNTEAFF.

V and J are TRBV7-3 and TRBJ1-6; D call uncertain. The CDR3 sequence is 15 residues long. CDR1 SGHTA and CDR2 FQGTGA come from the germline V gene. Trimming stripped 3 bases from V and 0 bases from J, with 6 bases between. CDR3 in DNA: TGTGCCAGCAGCTTGGAGAGCTCCTATAATTCACCCCTCCACTTT. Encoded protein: CASSLESSYNSPLHF.

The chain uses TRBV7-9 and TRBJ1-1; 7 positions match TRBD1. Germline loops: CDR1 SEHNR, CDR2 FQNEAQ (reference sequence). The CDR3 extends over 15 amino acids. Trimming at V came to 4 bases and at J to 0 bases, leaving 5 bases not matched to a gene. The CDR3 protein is CASSSQGTLNTEAFF. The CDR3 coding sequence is TGTGCCAGCAGCTCACAGGGGACCTTGAACACTGAAGCTTTCTTT.

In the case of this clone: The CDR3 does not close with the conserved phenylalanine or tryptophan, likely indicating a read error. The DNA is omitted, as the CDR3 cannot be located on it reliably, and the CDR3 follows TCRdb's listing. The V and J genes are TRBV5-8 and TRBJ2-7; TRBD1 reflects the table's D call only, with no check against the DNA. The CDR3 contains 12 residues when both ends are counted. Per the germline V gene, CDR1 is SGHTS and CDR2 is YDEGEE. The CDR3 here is CASSFLQGTSNI.

The CDR3 sequence is CASSLGRSSGNTIYF. The CDR3 DNA follows: TGTGCCAGCAGCTTAGGTAGAAGCTCTGGAAACACCATATATTTT. J is TRBJ1-3 and V is TRBV11-2; D call uncertain. CDR1 and CDR2 from the germline V gene are SGHAT and FQNNGV. Trimming removed 1 base at V and 0 bases at J, with 7 bases between. The CDR3 spans 15 residues. Full variable domain (missing parts from reference TRBV11-2 and TRBJ1-3): EAGVAQSPRYKIIEKRQSVAFWCNPISGHATLYWYQQILGQGPKLLIQFQNNGVVDDSQLPKDRFSAERLKGVDSTLKIQPAKLEDSAVYLCASSLGRSSGNTIYFGEGSWLTVV.

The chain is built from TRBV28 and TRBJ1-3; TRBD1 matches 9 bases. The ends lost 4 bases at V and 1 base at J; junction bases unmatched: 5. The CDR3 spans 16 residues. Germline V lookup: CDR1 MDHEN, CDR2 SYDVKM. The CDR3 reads CASSSQDRGSGNTIYF. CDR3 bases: TGTGCCAGCAGTTCCCAGGACAGGGGATCTGGAAACACCATATATTTT.

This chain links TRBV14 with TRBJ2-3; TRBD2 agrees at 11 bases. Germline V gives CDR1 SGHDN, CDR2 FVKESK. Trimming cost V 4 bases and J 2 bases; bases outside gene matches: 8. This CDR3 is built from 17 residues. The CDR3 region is CASSRELAGAYTDTQYF. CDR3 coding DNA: TGTGCCAGCAGCCGAGAACTAGCGGGGGCATACACAGATACGCAGTATTTT.

This CDR3 is CASSGDTLNTEAFF. The CDR3 DNA reads TGTGCCAGCAGTGGGGACACCTTGAACACTGAAGCTTTCTTT. This chain uses TRBV2 with TRBJ1-1, with D tentatively TRBD1 (6 bases). Trimming shortened V by 4 bases and J by 0 bases, and 9 bases separated the two germline ends. The CDR3 loop spans 14 amino acids. In germline, CDR1 is SNHLY, CDR2 FYNNEI.

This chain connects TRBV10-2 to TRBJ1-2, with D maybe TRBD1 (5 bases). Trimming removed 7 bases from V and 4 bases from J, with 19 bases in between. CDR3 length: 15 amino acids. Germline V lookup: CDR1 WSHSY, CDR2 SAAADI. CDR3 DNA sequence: TGCGCCAGCAAAAGAGCGGGGGGAGATGCCTATGGCTACACCTTC. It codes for CASKRAGGDAYGYTF.

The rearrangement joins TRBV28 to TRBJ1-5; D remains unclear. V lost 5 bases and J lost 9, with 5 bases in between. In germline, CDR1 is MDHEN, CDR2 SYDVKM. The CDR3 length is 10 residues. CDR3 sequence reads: CASSLRPQHF. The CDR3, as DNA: TGTGCCAGCAGTCTTCGGCCCCAGCATTTT.